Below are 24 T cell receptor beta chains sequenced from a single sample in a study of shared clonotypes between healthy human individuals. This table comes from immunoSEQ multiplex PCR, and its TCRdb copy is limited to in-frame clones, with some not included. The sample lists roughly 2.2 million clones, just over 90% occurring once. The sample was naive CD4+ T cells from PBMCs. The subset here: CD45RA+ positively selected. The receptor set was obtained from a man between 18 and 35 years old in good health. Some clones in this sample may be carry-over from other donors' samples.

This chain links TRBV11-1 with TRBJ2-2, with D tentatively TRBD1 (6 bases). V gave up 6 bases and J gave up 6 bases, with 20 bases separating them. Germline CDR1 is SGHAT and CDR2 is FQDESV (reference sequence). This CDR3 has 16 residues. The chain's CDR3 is CASRNRVWGSAGELFF. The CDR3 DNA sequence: TGTGCCAGCAGGAACAGGGTGTGGGGCAGCGCCGGGGAGCTGTTTTTT.

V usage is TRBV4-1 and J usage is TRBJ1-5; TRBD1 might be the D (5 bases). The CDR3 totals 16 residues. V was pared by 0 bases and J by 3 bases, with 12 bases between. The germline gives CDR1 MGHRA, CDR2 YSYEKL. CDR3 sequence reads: CASSQDGTPTNQPQHF. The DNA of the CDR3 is TGCGCCAGCAGCCAAGACGGGACCCCAACCAATCAGCCCCAGCATTTT.

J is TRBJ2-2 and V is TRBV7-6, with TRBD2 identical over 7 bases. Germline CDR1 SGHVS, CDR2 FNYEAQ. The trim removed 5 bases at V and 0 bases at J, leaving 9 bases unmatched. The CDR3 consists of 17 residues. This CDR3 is CASSRTPGGTNTGELFF. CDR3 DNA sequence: TGTGCCAGCAGCCGCACGCCGGGGGGTACGAACACCGGGGAGCTGTTTTTT. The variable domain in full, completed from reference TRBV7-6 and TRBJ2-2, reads GAGVSQSPRYKVTKRGQDVALRCDPISGHVSLYWYRQALGQGPEFLTYFNYEAQQDKSGLPNDRFSAERPEGSISTLTIQRTEQRDSAMYRCASSRTPGGTNTGELFFGEGSRLTVL.

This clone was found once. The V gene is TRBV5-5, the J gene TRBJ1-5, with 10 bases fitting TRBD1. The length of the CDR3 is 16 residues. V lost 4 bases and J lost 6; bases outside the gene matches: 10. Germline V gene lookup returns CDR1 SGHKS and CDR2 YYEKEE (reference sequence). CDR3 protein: CASSPWGQGRTQPQHF. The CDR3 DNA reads TGTGCCAGCAGCCCCTGGGGACAGGGGAGGACTCAGCCCCAGCATTTT.

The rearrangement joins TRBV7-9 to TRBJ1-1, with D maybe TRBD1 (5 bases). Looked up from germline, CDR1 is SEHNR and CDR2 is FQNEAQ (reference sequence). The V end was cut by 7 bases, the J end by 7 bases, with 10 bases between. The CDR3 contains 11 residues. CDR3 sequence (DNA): TGTGCCAGCAAGCGGCAGGGTGAAGCTTTCTTT. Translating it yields CASKRQGEAFF.

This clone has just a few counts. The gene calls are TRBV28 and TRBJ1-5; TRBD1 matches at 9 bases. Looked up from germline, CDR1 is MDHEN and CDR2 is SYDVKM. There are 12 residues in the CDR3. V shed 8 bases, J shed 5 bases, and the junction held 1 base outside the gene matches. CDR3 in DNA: TGTGCCAGCCGGGACAGGGATCAGCCCCAGCATTTT. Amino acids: CASRDRDQPQHF.

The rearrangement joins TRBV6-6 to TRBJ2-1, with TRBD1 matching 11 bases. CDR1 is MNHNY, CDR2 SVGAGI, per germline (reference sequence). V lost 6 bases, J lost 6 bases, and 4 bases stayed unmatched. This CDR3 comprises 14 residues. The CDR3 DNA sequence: TGTGCCAGCAGCGGGACAGGGGGGAGCAATGAGCAGTTCTTC. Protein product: CASSGTGGSNEQFF.

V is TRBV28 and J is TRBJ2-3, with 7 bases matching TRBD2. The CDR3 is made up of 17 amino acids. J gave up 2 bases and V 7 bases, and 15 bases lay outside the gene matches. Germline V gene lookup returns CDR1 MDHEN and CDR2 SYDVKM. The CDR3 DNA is TGTGCCAGCACCCCTCCCCCCGGGGGAGGGTACACAGATACGCAGTATTTT. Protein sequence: CASTPPPGGGYTDTQYF.

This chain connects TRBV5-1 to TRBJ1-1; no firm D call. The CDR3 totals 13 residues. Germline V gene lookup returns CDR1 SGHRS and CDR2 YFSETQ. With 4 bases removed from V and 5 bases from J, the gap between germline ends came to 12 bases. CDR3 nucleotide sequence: TGCGCCAGCAGCCCTGAAGTTAGGACTGAAGCTTTCTTT. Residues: CASSPEVRTEAFF.

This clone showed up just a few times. This chain's CDR3 is CAWTEEANQPQHF. As DNA, the CDR3 is TGTGCCTGGACGGAGGAGGCTAATCAGCCCCAGCATTTT. The rearrangement uses TRBV30 and TRBJ1-5; D remains unclear. CDR3 length: 13 residues. Trimming took off 4 bases at V and 4 bases at J, with 11 bases between the two ends. Germline V gene sequence: CDR1 GTSNPN, CDR2 SVGIG (reference sequence).

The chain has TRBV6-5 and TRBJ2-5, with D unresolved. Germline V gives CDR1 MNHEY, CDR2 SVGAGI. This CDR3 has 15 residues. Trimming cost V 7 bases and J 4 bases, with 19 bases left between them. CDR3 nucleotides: TGTGCCAGCACCACCTCCCCAGTCCTGACAGAGACCCAGTACTTC. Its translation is CASTTSPVLTETQYF.

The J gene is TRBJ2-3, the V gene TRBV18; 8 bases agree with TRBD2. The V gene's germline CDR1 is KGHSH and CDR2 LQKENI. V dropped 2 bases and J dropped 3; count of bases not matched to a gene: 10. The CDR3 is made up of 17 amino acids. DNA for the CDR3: TGTGCCAGCTCACCATCATGGGGACGCGGGGGGACAGATACGCAGTATTTT. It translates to CASSPSWGRGGTDTQYF.

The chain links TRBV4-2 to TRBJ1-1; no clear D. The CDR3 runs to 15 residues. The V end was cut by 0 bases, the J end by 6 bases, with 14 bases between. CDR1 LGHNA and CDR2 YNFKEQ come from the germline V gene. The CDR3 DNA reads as TGTGCCAGCAGCCAAGATGTCTGGCGGGTCGCTGAAGCTTTCTTT. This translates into CASSQDVWRVAEAFF.

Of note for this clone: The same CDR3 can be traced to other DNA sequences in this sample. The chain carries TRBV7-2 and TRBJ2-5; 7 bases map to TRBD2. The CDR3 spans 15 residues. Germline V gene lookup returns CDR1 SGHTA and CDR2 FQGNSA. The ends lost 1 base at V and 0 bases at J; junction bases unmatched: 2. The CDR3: CASSLGGLYQETQYF. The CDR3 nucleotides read TGTGCCAGCAGCTTAGGGGGACTATACCAAGAGACCCAGTACTTC. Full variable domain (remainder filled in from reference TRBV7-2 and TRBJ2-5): GAGVSQSPSNKVTEKGKDVELRCDPISGHTALYWYRQSLGQGLEFLIYFQGNSAPDKSGLPSDRFSAERTGGSVSTLTIQRTQQEDSAVYLCASSLGGLYQETQYFGPGTRLLVL.

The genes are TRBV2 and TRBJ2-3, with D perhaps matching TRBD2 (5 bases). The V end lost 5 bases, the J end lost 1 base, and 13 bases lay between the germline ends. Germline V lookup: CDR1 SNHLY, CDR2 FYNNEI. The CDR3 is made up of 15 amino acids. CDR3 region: CASSNGLGGTDTQYF. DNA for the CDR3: TGTGCCAGCAGTAACGGACTCGGGGGCACAGATACGCAGTATTTT.

The CDR3 loop reads CASSFGRPGYTQYF. The CDR3 nucleotides are TGTGCCAGCAGTTTCGGGCGCCCTGGGTATACGCAGTATTTT. The V gene is TRBV28, the J gene TRBJ2-3, with D unresolved. From germline, CDR1 is MDHEN and CDR2 SYDVKM. V was cut by 3 bases and J by 7 bases, with 14 bases left in between. CDR3 length equals 14 residues. The variable domain in full, with the rest retrieved from reference TRBV28 and TRBJ2-3, is DVKVTQSSRYLVKRTGEKVFLECVQDMDHENMFWYRQDPGLGLRLIYFSYDVKMKEKGDIPEGYSVSREKKERFSLILESASTNQTSMYLCASSFGRPGYTQYFGPGTRLTVL.

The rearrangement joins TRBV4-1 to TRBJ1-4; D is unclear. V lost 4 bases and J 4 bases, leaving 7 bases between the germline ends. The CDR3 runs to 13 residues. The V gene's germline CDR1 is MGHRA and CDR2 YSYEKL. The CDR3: CASSRARNEKLFF. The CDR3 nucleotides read TGCGCCAGCAGCCGGGCCCGTAATGAAAAACTGTTTTTT.

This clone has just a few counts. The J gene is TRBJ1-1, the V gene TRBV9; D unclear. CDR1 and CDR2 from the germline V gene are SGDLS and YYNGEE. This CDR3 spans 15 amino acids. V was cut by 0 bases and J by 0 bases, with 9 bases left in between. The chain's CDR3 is CASSVVGSLNTEAFF. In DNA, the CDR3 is TGTGCCAGCAGCGTAGTAGGCAGTCTGAACACTGAAGCTTTCTTT.

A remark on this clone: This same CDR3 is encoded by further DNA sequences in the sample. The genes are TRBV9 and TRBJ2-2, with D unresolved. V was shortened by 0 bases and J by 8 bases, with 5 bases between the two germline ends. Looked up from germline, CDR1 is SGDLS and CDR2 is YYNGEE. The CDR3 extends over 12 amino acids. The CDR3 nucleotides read TGTGCCAGCAGCGTAGTTAGGGGGGAGCTGTTTTTT. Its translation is CASSVVRGELFF.

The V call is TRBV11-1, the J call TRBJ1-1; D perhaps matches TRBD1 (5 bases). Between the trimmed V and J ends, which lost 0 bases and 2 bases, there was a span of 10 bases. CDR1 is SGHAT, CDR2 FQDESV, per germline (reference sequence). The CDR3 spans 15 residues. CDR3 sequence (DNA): TGTGCCAGCAGCTTAGCGGGCACAGGCAACACTGAAGCTTTCTTT. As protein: CASSLAGTGNTEAFF.

In DNA form, the CDR3 reads TGTGCCATTCGCCCAGGATATAGCAATCAGCCCCAGCATTTT. It codes for CAIRPGYSNQPQHF. This rearrangement joins TRBV28 to TRBJ1-5; D is unresolved. This CDR3 spans 14 amino acids. V was pared by 10 bases and J by 0 bases, with 13 bases between. CDR1 is MDHEN, CDR2 SYDVKM, per germline. The full variable domain, its missing parts supplied by reference TRBV28 and TRBJ1-5, is DVKVTQSSRYLVKRTGEKVFLECVQDMDHENMFWYRQDPGLGLRLIYFSYDVKMKEKGDIPEGYSVSREKKERFSLILESASTNQTSMYLCAIRPGYSNQPQHFGDGTRLSIL.

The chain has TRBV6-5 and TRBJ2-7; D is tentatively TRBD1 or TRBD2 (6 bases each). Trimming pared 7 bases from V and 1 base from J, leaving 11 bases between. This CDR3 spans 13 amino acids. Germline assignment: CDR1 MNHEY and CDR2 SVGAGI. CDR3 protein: CASKTGRSYEQYF. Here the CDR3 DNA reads TGTGCCAGCAAAACAGGGAGGTCCTACGAGCAGTACTTC.

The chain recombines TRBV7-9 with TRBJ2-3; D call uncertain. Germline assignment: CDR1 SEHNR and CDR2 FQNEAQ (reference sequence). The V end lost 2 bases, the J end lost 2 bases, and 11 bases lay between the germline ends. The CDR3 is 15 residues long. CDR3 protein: CASSLRVGYTDTQYF. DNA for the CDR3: TGTGCCAGCAGCTTACGAGTTGGGTACACAGATACGCAGTATTTT.

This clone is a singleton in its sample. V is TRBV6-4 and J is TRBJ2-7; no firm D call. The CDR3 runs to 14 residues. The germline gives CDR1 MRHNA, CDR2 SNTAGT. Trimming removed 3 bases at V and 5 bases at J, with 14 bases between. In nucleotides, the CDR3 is TGTGCCAGCAGTGATTCGGTCCTTAGAGACGAGCAGTACTTC. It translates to CASSDSVLRDEQYF.